These 6 T cell receptor beta chains were all obtained from the same sample, sequenced in a study of T cell repertoires in cytomegalovirus infection. Via MiXCR, TCRdb re-called the reads, giving one row per CDR3 protein. The top ten hold 8% of the sample, which has hundreds of thousands of distinct CDR3 sequences, 20% to 30% seen once. The source material was CD8+ T cells from PBMCs. The origin of the receptors is a human donor in good health (CMV status not recorded). Some clones in this sample may be carry-over from other donors' samples.

The V gene is TRBV29-1, the J gene TRBJ1-1; unclear D gene. This CDR3 is 16 amino acids long. V lost 0 bases to trimming and J lost 4 bases, with 18 bases between them. CDR1 SQVTM and CDR2 ANQGSEA come from the germline V gene. The CDR3, as DNA: TGCAGCGTTGAAGATCTCTCGGGCACGGGCCCCACTGAAGCTTTCTTT. Its translation: CSVEDLSGTGPTEAFF.

There are many counts of this clonotype. The chain recombines TRBV7-9 with TRBJ1-1, with a weak D call TRBD1 (5 bases). V was shortened by 0 bases and J by 0 bases, with 11 bases between the two germline ends. Germline CDR1 reads SEHNR; CDR2 reads FQNEAQ (reference sequence). This CDR3 contains 16 residues. CDR3 residues: CASSLAQGSMNTEAFF. Here the CDR3 DNA reads TGTGCCAGCAGCTTAGCGCAGGGATCCATGAACACTGAAGCTTTCTTT.

The genes are TRBV27 and TRBJ2-3, with TRBD1 matching over 7 bases. The CDR3 has 14 amino acids. The trim removed 6 bases at V and 2 bases at J, leaving 5 bases unmatched. Germline CDR1 is MNHEY and CDR2 is SMNVEV (reference sequence). The CDR3 loop is CASRRGGPTDTQYF. CDR3 nucleotides: TGTGCCAGCAGAAGAGGGGGCCCCACAGATACGCAGTATTTT.

This clonotype was seen repeatedly, ten times or more. The V gene is TRBV7-2, the J gene TRBJ2-7; 9 positions agree with TRBD1. Trimming took 5 bases from V and 2 from J; bases not matched to a gene: 7. The CDR3 loop spans 15 amino acids. The V gene's germline CDR1 is SGHTA and CDR2 FQGNSA. In DNA form, the CDR3 reads TGTGCCAGCAGCGGTCCCGGGACAGGGACCTACGAGCAGTACTTC. It encodes CASSGPGTGTYEQYF.

This clonotype was observed at least ten times. The chain links TRBV7-2 to TRBJ2-2; maybe TRBD1 (6 bases). The V and J ends lost 2 bases and 2 bases respectively, with 12 bases between them. Germline values: CDR1 SGHTA, CDR2 FQGNSA. The CDR3 is made up of 16 amino acids. DNA for the CDR3: TGTGCCAGCAGCTTAAAGACAGGCTTTAACACCGGGGAGCTGTTTTTT. This codes for CASSLKTGFNTGELFF.

This clonotype was counted many times. The V gene is TRBV12-3 or TRBV12-4, the J gene TRBJ2-5; 9 bases agree with TRBD1. This CDR3 has 12 amino acids. With 6 bases clipped from V and 5 bases from J, the junction kept 1 base outside the gene matches. CDR3 DNA: TGTGCCAGCAGGGGGACAGGGGAGACCCAGTACTTC. It codes for CASRGTGETQYF.